A few counts support the clone carrying this T cell receptor beta chain. As yet, its antigen is unknown. This entry is derived from a study of T-cell memory formation after mild COVID-19. The CDR3 has 16 residues. Germline V gene sequence: CDR1 SGHRS, CDR2 YFSETQ. Unmatched junction bases numbered 8, after V lost 2 bases and J lost 7 bases. Each CDR3 protein gets one entry after TCRdb re-called the 5' RACE reads with MiXCR. The sample lists 300,000 to 400,000 distinct CDR3 sequences, approximately 13% occurring once. Study-wide results and caveats: For second-wave clones that peaked at day 37, SARS-CoV-2 specificity went unverified. Later expanders leaned toward CD4+, whereas clones contracting from day 15 to 85 were balanced CD4/CD8. The study found contracting CD4+ clones mainly in CM and EM and contracting CD8+ clones in EMRA.

The V call is TRBV5-1, the J call TRBJ2-2; TRBD1 aligns across 10 bases. Sequenced sample: PBMCs or a T cell subset sorted from them (not recorded which). This clonotype was sampled from a man aged 18 to 29 who had mild COVID-19 (a few samples of this study predate the infection). Cell type and time point are not known. CDR3: CASSFVETGGVGELFF. CDR3 nucleotides: TGCGCCAGCAGCTTCGTGGAGACAGGGGGCGTCGGGGAGCTGTTTTTT.